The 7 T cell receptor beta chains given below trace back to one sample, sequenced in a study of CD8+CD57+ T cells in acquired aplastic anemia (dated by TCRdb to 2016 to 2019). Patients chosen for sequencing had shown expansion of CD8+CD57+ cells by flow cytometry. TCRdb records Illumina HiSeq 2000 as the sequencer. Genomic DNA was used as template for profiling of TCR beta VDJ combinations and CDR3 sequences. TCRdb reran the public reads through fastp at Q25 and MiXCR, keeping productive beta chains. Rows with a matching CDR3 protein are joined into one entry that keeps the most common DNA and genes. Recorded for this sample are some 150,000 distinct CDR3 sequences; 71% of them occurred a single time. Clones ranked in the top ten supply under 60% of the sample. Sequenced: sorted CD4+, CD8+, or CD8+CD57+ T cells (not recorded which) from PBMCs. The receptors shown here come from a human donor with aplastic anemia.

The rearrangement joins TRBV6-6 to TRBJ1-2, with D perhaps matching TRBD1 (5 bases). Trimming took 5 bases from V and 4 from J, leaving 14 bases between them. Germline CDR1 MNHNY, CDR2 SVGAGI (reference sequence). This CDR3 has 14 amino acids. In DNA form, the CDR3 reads TGTGCCAGCAGTGGGGCAGATGTGGGCTATGGCTACACCTTC. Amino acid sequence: CASSGADVGYGYTF.

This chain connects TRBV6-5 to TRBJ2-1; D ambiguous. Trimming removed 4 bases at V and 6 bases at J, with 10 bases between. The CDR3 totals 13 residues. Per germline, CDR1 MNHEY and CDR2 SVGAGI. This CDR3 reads CASSLGPINEQFF. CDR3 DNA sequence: TGTGCCAGCAGTTTAGGACCAATCAATGAGCAGTTCTTC.

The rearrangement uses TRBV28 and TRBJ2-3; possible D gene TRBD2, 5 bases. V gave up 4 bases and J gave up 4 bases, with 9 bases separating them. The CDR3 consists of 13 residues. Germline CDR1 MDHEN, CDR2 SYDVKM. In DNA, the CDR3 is TGTGCCAGCAGTTACAGACTACCAGATACGCAGTATTTT. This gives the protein CASSYRLPDTQYF.

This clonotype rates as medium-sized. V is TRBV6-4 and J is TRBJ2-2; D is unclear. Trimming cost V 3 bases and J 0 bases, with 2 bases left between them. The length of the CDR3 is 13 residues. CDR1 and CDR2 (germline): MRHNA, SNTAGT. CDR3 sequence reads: CASSEANTGELFF. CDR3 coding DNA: TGTGCCAGCAGTGAAGCGAACACCGGGGAGCTGTTTTTT.

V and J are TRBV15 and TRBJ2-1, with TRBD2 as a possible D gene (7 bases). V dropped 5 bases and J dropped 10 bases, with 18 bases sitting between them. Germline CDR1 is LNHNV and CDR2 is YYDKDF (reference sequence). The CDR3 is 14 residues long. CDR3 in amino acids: CATSPLGGAREQFF. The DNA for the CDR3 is TGTGCCACCAGCCCACTGGGGGGGGCGCGGGAGCAGTTCTTC.

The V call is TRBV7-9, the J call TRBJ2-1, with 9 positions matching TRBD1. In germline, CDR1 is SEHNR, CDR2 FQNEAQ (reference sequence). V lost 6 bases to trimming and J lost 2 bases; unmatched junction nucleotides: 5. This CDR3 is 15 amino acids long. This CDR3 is CASSPDRGTYNEQFF. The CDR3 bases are TGTGCCAGCAGTCCCGACAGGGGGACCTACAATGAGCAGTTCTTC.

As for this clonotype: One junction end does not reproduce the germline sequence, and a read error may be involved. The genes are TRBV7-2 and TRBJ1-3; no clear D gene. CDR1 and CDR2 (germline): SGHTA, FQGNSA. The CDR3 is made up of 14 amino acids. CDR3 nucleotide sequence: TGCGCCAGCAGCCCCTCCTTGGTTGGAAACACCATATATTTT. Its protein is CASSPSLVGNTIYF.